The source of this TCR beta chain is a study of cytomegalovirus exposure and HLA in healthy donors. Concerning this clone itself: Its specificity is not known.

General observations from the study: Later analysis demonstrated an association between a missense DCLRE1C variant and TCR beta V- and J-gene trimming. For presence/absence analyses, sequencing depth was assumed to be roughly uniform across donors.

CDR1 and CDR2 from the germline V gene are MGHRA and YSYEKL. CDR3 size: 16 residues. The V end lost 6 bases, the J end lost 5 bases, and 19 bases lay between the germline ends. This PCR relied on a set of 60 Vbeta primers and 13 Jbeta primers. The protocol was immunoSEQ multiplex PCR, while the TCRdb copy is restricted to in-frame clones and leaves out a portion. The table lists 160,000 or so clones, around 80% of them singletons. Sequenced material: PBMCs. This sequence originates from a male donor in good health and CMV-seronegative. This chain joins TRBV4-1 and TRBJ1-4; D is unresolved. The CDR3 region has the DNA TGCGCCAGCAGTAAACCGGGTCGGAACGGAAATGAAAAACTGTTTTTT. Amino acids: CASSKPGRNGNEKLFF.